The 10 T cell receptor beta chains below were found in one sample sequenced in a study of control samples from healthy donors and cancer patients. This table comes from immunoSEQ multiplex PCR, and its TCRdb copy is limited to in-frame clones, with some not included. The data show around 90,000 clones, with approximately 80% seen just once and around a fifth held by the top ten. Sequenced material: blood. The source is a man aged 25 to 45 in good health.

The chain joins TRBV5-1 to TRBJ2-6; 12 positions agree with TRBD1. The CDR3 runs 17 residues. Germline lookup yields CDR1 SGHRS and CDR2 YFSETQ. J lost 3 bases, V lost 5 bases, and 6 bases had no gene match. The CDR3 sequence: CASRDGTGGFGANVLTF. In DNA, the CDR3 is TGCGCCAGCAGGGACGGGACAGGGGGCTTTGGGGCCAACGTCCTGACTTTC.

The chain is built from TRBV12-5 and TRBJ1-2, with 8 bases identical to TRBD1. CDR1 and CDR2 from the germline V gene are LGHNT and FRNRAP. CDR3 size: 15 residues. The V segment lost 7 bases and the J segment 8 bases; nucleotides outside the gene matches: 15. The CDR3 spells CASAVGTGLMGGYTF. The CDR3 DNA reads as TGTGCTAGTGCCGTTGGGACAGGACTCATGGGGGGCTACACCTTC. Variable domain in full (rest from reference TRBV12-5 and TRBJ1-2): DARVTQTPRHKVTEMGQEVTMRCQPILGHNTVFWYRQTMMQGLELLAYFRNRAPLDDSGMPKDRFSAEMPDATLATLKIQPSEPRDSAVYFCASAVGTGLMGGYTFGSGTRLTVV.

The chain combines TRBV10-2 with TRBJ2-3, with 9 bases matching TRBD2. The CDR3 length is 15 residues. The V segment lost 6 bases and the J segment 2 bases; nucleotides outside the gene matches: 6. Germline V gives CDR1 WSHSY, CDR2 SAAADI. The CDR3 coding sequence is TGCGCCAGCAGCATGCGGGGGGGCCTCACAGATACGCAGTATTTT. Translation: CASSMRGGLTDTQYF.

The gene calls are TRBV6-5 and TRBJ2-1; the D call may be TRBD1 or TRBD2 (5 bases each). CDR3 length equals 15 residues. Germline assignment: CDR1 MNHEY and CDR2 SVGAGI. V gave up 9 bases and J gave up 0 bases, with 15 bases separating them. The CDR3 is CASQDWTSSYNEQFF. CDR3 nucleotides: TGTGCCAGTCAGGACTGGACAAGCTCCTACAATGAGCAGTTCTTC.

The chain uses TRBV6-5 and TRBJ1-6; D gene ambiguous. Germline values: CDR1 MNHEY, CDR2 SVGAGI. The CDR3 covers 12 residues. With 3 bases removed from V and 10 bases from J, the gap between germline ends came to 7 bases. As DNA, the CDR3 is TGTGCCAGCAGTTATTACGGCTCACCCCTCCACTTT. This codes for CASSYYGSPLHF.

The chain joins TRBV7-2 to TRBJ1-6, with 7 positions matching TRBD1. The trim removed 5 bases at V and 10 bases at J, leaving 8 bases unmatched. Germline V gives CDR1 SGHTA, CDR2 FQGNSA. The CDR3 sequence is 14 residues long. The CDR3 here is CASSVPDRPSPLHF. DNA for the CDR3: TGTGCCAGCAGCGTACCGGACAGGCCCTCACCCCTCCACTTT.

The CDR3 DNA is TGTGCCAGCAGTTTAGTAGACAGGGCTTTCTTT. Translating gives CASSLVDRAFF. The genes are TRBV12-3 or TRBV12-4 and TRBJ1-1; possibly TRBD1 for D (6 bases). This CDR3 is built from 11 residues. The V gene lost 1 base and the J gene lost 11 bases, with 8 bases spanning the gap.

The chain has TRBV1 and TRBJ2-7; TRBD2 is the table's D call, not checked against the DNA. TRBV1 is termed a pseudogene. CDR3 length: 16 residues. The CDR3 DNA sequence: TGCACCAGCAGCCAAGAAAGCGGGGGGCCGACCTACGAGCAGTACTTC. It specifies CTSSQESGGPTYEQYF.

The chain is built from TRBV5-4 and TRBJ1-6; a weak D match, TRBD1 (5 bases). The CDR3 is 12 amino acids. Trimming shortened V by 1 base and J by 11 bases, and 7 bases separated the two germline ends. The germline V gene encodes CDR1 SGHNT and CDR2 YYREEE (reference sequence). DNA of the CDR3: TGTGCCAGCAGCTTGTTGGGGCCACCCCTCCACTTT. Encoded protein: CASSLLGPPLHF.

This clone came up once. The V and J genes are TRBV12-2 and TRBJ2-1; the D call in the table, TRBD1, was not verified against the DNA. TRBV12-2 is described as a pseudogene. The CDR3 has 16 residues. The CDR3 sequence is CASRYCPLTPYNEQFF. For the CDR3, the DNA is TGTGCAAGTCGCTATTGCCCGTTGACACCCTACAATGAGCAGTTCTTC.